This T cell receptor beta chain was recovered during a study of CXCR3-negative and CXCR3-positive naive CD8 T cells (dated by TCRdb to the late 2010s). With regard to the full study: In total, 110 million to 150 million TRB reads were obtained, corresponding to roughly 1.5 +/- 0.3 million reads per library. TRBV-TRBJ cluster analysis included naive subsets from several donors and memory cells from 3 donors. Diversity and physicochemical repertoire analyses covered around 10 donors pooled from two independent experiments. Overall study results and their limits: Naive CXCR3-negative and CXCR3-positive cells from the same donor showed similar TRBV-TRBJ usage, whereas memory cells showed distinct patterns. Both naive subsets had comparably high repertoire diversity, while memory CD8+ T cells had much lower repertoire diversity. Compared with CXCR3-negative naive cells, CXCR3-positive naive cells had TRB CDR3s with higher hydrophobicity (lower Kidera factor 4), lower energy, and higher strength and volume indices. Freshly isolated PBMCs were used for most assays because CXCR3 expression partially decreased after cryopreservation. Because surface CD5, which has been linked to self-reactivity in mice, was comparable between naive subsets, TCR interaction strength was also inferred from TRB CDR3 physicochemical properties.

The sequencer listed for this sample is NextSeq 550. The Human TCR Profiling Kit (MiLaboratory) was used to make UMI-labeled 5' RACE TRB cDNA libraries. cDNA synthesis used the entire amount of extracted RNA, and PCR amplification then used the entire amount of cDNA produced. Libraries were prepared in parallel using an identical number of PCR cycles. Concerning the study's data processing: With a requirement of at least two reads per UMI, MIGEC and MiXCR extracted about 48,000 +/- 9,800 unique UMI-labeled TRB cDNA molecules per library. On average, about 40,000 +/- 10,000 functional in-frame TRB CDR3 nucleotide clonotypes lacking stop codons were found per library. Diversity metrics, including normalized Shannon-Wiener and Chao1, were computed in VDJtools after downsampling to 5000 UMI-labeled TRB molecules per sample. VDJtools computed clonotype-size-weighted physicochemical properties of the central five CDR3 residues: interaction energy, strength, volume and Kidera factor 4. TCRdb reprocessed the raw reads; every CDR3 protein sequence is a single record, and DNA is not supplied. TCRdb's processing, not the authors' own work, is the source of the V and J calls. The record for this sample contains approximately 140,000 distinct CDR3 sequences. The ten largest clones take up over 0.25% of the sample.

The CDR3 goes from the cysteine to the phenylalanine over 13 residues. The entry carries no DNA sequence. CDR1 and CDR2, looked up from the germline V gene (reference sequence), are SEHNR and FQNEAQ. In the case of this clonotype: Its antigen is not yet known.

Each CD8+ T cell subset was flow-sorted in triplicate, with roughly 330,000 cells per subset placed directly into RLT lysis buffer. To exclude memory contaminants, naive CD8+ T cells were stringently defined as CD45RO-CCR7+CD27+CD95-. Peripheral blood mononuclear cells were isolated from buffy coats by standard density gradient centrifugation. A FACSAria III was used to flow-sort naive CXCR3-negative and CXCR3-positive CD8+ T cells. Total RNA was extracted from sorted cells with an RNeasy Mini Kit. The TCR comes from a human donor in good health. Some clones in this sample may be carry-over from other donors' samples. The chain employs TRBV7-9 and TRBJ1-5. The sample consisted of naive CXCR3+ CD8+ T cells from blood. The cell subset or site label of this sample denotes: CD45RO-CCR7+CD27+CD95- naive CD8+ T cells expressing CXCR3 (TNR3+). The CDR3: CAIQRDSNQPQHF.